This T cell receptor beta chain was recorded in a study of T cells in Graves' hyperthyroidism and ophthalmopathy. The source material, RNA transcripts, was used to amplify TCR beta CDR3 regions. RT-PCR in the first round (using the HTBI primer set) targeted the TCR CDR3. TCRdb itself ran the multiplex PCR reads through MiXCR, one entry per CDR3 protein. The sample has 530,000 or so distinct CDR3 sequences, approximately 44% seen once. The V and J ends lost 0 bases and 7 bases respectively, with 13 bases between them. This CDR3 comprises 15 residues. Germline loops: CDR1 SGDLS, CDR2 YYNGEE. This clonotype was counted many times.

The receptor was derived from a woman under 30 with Graves' hyperthyroidism. This sequence joins TRBV9 and TRBJ2-2, with D possibly called TRBD1 or TRBD2 (5 bases each). The sequencing sample was made of peripheral blood or thyroid tissue (not recorded which). The CDR3 bases are TGTGCCAGCAGCGTAGGCGAGGGGTTTAACGGGGAGCTGTTTTTT. This encodes CASSVGEGFNGELFF.